What follows is one TCR beta chain and its context. Its antigen is not known. This sample is part of a study of cytomegalovirus exposure and HLA in healthy donors. Study outcomes and limitations: As confirmed in vitro, a few CMV-associated chains were specific for CMV antigens. Using the classifier, cytomegalovirus status was reportedly diagnosed with high specificity and sensitivity. Associated with cytomegalovirus, according to the listing, were approximately 160 TCR beta chains.

The approximately 130-subject validation cohort, separate from the approximately 670-subject first cohort, included the donors. The assay was immunoSEQ multiplex PCR, and TCRdb's table has in-frame clones only and misses some. The data contain about 300,000 clones, roughly 90% of them singletons. Germline V gene sequence: CDR1 MNHEY, CDR2 SVGAGI. The V gene lost 6 bases and the J gene lost 0 bases, with 9 bases spanning the gap. This CDR3 contains 14 residues. The rearrangement links TRBV6-5 to TRBJ2-1; TRBD1 might be the D (6 bases). The receptor was derived from a woman between 18 and 29 years old in good health and CMV-seronegative. The sequenced material came from PBMCs. CDR3 DNA: TGTGCCAGCAGCCTAGGGGGCTCCTACAATGAGCAGTTCTTC. This codes for CASSLGGSYNEQFF.